This T cell receptor (beta chain) was recorded in a study of T cells in narcolepsy. Across the study: Healthy controls were enrolled alongside patients with narcolepsy type 1 or type 2.

For this clone: Its matching antigen is unknown.

Profiling relied on immunoSEQ multiplex PCR, and the TCRdb table lists in-frame clones only, not all of them. Of roughly 35,000 clones listed, about 85% were seen once; the top ten hold about 1.5%. Study-wide results and limits: Reportedly, autoreactive clonotypes were serially detected in patients' blood but not controls'. In some patient and control memory CD4+ samples, autoreactive clones were absent. Autoreactive HCRT-specific and TRIB2-specific clonotypes were marked in same-patient CSF-versus-blood CD4+ comparisons.

The V and J ends lost 0 bases and 2 bases, in that order; junction bases with no gene match: 7. This CDR3 has 17 amino acids. CDR1 and CDR2 from the germline V gene are SGHRS and YFSETQ. The TCR sequence derives from a human donor with narcolepsy. Input material: CD45RA- memory CD4+ T cells from PBMCs. The chain is built from TRBV5-1 and TRBJ1-2, with 10 bases identical to TRBD1. CDR3 amino acids: CASSLARGTGDNYGYTF. The DNA for the CDR3 is TGCGCCAGCAGCTTGGCCAGGGGGACAGGGGACAACTATGGCTACACCTTC.